This T cell receptor beta chain was sequenced for a study of Graves' ophthalmopathy and Graves' hyperthyroidism. Study-level points and caveats: Ophthalmopathy progression was predicted with 70.59% sensitivity and roughly 74% specificity.

The germline V gene encodes CDR1 DFQATT and CDR2 SNEGSKA (reference sequence). CDR3 size: 14 residues. Amplifying from RNA transcripts, the study obtained TCR beta CDR3 regions. HTBI primers primed a first-round RT-PCR, and a second-round multiplex PCR followed. TCRdb independently ran MiXCR on the multiplex PCR reads; one entry per CDR3 protein. The profile covers around 1.1 million distinct CDR3 sequences, with around a third appearing a single time and around 10% taken by the ten largest. A note on this clonotype: Antigen specificity is unknown. Mismatch with germline at one junction end may stem from a read error.

The receptor was derived from an adult man with Graves' hyperthyroidism. The sequencing input was peripheral blood or thyroid tissue (not recorded which). The genes are TRBV20-1 and TRBJ1-5, with no clear D. The CDR3 region has the DNA TGCAGTGCTAGAGACCCAAGGGCTGAACAGCCCCGGCATTTT. Protein product: CSARDPRAEQPRHF.